The entry that follows covers one T cell receptor beta chain sequence. What it binds is unknown. Given a much more abundant clone one base away, this may be a read error. Nobody among the patients had been given any treatment before thyroid surgery. The source of the sample is a study of metastatic and nonmetastatic thyroid tumors. Findings and limits, study-wide: Benign nodules reportedly had significantly lower TCR beta diversity than malignant thyroid tumors in blood and tumor.

Via MiXCR, TCRdb re-called the PCR reads. The sample has approximately 37,000 clones, approximately 16% seen once. Germline CDR1 SGHKS, CDR2 YYEKEE (reference sequence). The CDR3 contains 17 residues. Sample: blood. The chain carries TRBV5-5 and TRBJ1-4; TRBD1 is a possible D gene (6 bases). This receptor was taken from a male donor with papillary thyroid cancer or a benign thyroid nodule (not recorded which). Some clones in this sample may be carry-over from other donors' samples. The CDR3 region is CASSLLGGLRTNEKLFF. The CDR3 bases are TGTGCCAGCAGCTTGCTTGGGGGGCTAAGGACTAATGAAAAATTGTTTTTT.